This T cell receptor beta chain was profiled in a study of a mutant IDH1 vaccine in newly diagnosed glioma. Study-wide background: Treated individuals were 62.5% male and roughly 40% female, averaging approximately 40 years of age.

Germline CDR1 ENHRY, CDR2 SYGVKD. With 11 bases removed from V and 0 bases from J, the gap between germline ends came to 17 bases. CDR3 size: 14 residues. Time point in this sample: week 11, during vaccination. Every single dose of the vaccine, 300 ug of mutant IDH1 20-mer peptide, came with topical imiquimod. Measured with immunoSEQ multiplex PCR; TCRdb has only the in-frame clones, and not every one. The table includes roughly 120,000 clones, around 77% detected once. On this clone: Its matching antigen is unknown.

The receptor was derived from a middle-aged man with glioma. This chain uses TRBV10-3 with TRBJ2-7; D is possibly TRBD2 (6 bases). The material sequenced was PBMCs, taken from a glioma patient whose treatment included an IDH1 peptide vaccine. The CDR3 loop reads CAAALGGGSYEQYF. The CDR3 nucleotides are TGTGCCGCGGCCCTGGGGGGAGGCTCCTACGAGCAGTACTTC.